A selection of T cell receptor beta chains follows, all from one sample in a study of CD4 T cells in relation to SARS-CoV-2 and coronaviruses. Measured with immunoSEQ multiplex PCR; TCRdb has only the in-frame clones, and not every one. Counted here are around 23,000 clones, 70% to 80% occurring once; the ten biggest clones make up around an eighth. These receptors lack a known antigen. Sequenced: CD4+ T cells from PBMCs, cultured in vitro. The receptors here all came from a human donor in good health. Both conserved end residues are part of each CDR3. D genes are given only for firm matches. Only part of the rows carry a size: once, few, many, or a class if the clone is expanded.

d_gene,abundance,v_gene,j_gene,CDR3nt,CDR3aa
-,-,TRBV2,TRBJ1-1,TGTGCCAGCAGTACCGCCCGGGGAAACACTGAAGCTTTCTTT,CASSTARGNTEAFF
-,-,TRBV5-4,TRBJ2-3,TGTGCCAGCAGCTTGGACTCTAGCGGCACAGATACGCAGTATTTT,CASSLDSSGTDTQYF
-,-,TRBV30,TRBJ1-1,TGTGCCTGGAGAGGCGCAGGGGAAGCTTTCTTT,CAWRGAGEAFF
TRBD1,-,TRBV18,TRBJ1-2,TGTGCCAGCTCACCAGGACAGGATCACTATGGCTACACCTTC,CASSPGQDHYGYTF
-,few,TRBV3-1/TRBV3-2,TRBJ2-1,TGTGCCAGCGAATTGAGTACCAGTAGGGAGCAGTTCTTC,CASELSTSREQFF
-,-,TRBV3-1/TRBV3-2,TRBJ2-7,TGTGCCAGCAGCACCCGTGCCAGCGATGACTCCTACGAGCAGTACTTC,CASSTRASDDSYEQYF
-,-,TRBV30,TRBJ1-1,TGTGCCTGGAGTGTGCAGGAGAACACTGAAGCTTTCTTT,CAWSVQENTEAFF
-,-,TRBV29-1,TRBJ2-5,TGCAGCGCGACCGGGACACCCCAAGAGACCCAGTACTTC,CSATGTPQETQYF
-,-,TRBV27,TRBJ1-4,TGTGCCAGCAGTTCTGTCGGAGAAAAACTGTTTTTT,CASSSVGEKLFF
-,-,TRBV12-3/TRBV12-4,TRBJ2-3,TGTGCCAGCAGTTTAAGTGATACGCAGTATTTT,CASSLSDTQYF
-,-,TRBV11-3,TRBJ2-1,TGTGCCAGCAGCCCGACAGTCACGGTCAATGAGCAGTTCTTC,CASSPTVTVNEQFF
-,once,TRBV6-5,TRBJ1-4,TGTGCCAGCAGTTACTCGATTGGGGGGGAAAAACTGTTTTTT,CASSYSIGGEKLFF
TRBD1,-,TRBV19,TRBJ1-2,TGTGCCAGTAGTGGATTTAAGGGGGCGCACTATGGCTACACCTTC,CASSGFKGAHYGYTF
-,once,TRBV19,TRBJ1-1,TGTGCCAGTCAATCCGGGACAAGGAACACTGAAGCTTTCTTT,CASQSGTRNTEAFF
-,-,TRBV3-1/TRBV3-2,TRBJ1-3,TGTGCCAGCAGCCAAGATCTATCCGTGGGAAACACCATATATTTT,CASSQDLSVGNTIYF
-,-,TRBV5-5,TRBJ2-3,TGTGCCAGCAGCTTGTCGAGAGATACGCAGTATTTT,CASSLSRDTQYF
TRBD1,-,TRBV7-2,TRBJ2-1,TGTGCCAGCAGCCCGCGGACAGGGGAAACCGATGAGCAGTTCTTC,CASSPRTGETDEQFF
-,-,TRBV2,TRBJ2-7,TGTGCCAGCAGTGTTGGTTGGGTCGAGCAGTACTTC,CASSVGWVEQYF
-,medium-sized,TRBV28,TRBJ1-2,TGTGCCAGCAGTTCACCTGAGGATGGGAACTATGGCTACACCTTC,CASSSPEDGNYGYTF
-,-,TRBV30,TRBJ1-5,TGTGCCTGGACGACCCTCAACACCAATCAGCCCCAGCATTTT,CAWTTLNTNQPQHF
TRBD1,-,TRBV28,TRBJ2-7,TGTGCCAGCAATATTGGACAGGGGGCTTTCTACGAGCAGTACTTC,CASNIGQGAFYEQYF
-,-,TRBV5-6,TRBJ2-5,TGTGCCAGCAGCAGGCCCAAAAGGACCCAGTACTTC,CASSRPKRTQYF
-,-,TRBV6-1,TRBJ1-2,TGTGCCAGCAGTGAACATAGAATTAACTATGGCTACACCTTC,CASSEHRINYGYTF
-,-,TRBV7-2,TRBJ2-7,TGTGCCAGCAGCTTGTCGTCCGGGACATCCTACGAGCAGTACTTC,CASSLSSGTSYEQYF
-,once,TRBV11-2,TRBJ1-3,TGTGCCAGCAGCCCGAGCGGGAATAGAGAAAACACCATATATTTT,CASSPSGNRENTIYF
-,-,TRBV3-1/TRBV3-2,TRBJ1-3,TGTGCCAGCAGCCAAGATCCTGTGAGCTCTGGAAACACCATATATTTT,CASSQDPVSSGNTIYF
-,-,TRBV18,TRBJ2-7,TGTGCCAGCTCCCCAGGGTCAGACTACGAGCAGTACTTC,CASSPGSDYEQYF
-,-,TRBV5-5,TRBJ2-2,TGTGCCAGCAGCTTTTTACGAGGCGGGGAGCTGTTTTTT,CASSFLRGGELFF
-,-,TRBV19,TRBJ2-1,TGTGCCACCGCCTTAGCGGCTACCTCCTACAATGAGCAGTTCTTC,CATALAATSYNEQFF
-,-,TRBV7-9,TRBJ2-1,TGTGCCAGCAGCTATGGGCTCGACCACAATGAGCAGTTCTTC,CASSYGLDHNEQFF
-,once,TRBV14,TRBJ1-5,TGTGCCAGCAGCCTAGGGCCCGGACAGCCCCAGCATTTT,CASSLGPGQPQHF
-,-,TRBV4-1,TRBJ2-2,TGCGCCAGCAGCCAAGTCCACGGGTCGAACACCGGGGAGCTGTTTTTT,CASSQVHGSNTGELFF
TRBD1,-,TRBV6-5,TRBJ1-2,TGTGCCAGCAGTTACACAGGGGCCAGCTATGGCTACACCTTC,CASSYTGASYGYTF
TRBD1,medium-sized,TRBV10-1,TRBJ1-4,TGCGCCAGCAGTGAGGGGACAGCCGAAAATGAAAAACTGTTTTTT,CASSEGTAENEKLFF
-,few,TRBV5-8,TRBJ2-7,TGTGCCAGCAGGGGCACGGGACTCGGGTACGAGCAGTACTTC,CASRGTGLGYEQYF
-,few,TRBV6-1,TRBJ2-7,TGTGCCAGCAGTGAAAAGGGGGTTTACGAGCAGTACTTC,CASSEKGVYEQYF
-,-,TRBV5-4,TRBJ2-7,TGTGCCAGCAGCTTGTCCGGGTTGGGGGAGCAGTACTTC,CASSLSGLGEQYF
-,few,TRBV5-1,TRBJ2-7,TGCGCCAGCAGGGAGGGGACAGCCTACGAGCAGTACTTC,CASREGTAYEQYF
-,-,TRBV6-6,TRBJ2-1,TGTGCCAGCGTGTTTATGAGGGACAATGAGCAGTTCTTC,CASVFMRDNEQFF
-,-,TRBV5-8,TRBJ2-5,TGTGCCAGCAGCTTGATGGGTGAAGCTCAAGAGACCCAGTACTTC,CASSLMGEAQETQYF
TRBD1,-,TRBV2,TRBJ1-3,TGTGCCAGCAGTCTGGACAGGAGCTCTGGAAACACCATATATTTT,CASSLDRSSGNTIYF
TRBD1,-,TRBV4-3,TRBJ1-6,TGCGCCAGCAGCCAAGATCCTCCGGGACAGGGTCGGAATTCACCCCTCCACTTT,CASSQDPPGQGRNSPLHF
-,-,TRBV7-2,TRBJ1-4,TGTGCCAGCAGCTTAGCCCGTAATGAAAAACTGTTTTTT,CASSLARNEKLFF
TRBD1,-,TRBV6-5,TRBJ1-6,TGTGCCAGCAGTTACTCAGGGACAGTAAAAGATTCACCCCTCCACTTT,CASSYSGTVKDSPLHF
-,-,TRBV3-1/TRBV3-2,TRBJ2-3,TGTGCCAGCAGCCATGCCGACGGGACAGATACGCAGTATTTT,CASSHADGTDTQYF
TRBD1,-,TRBV7-2,TRBJ2-1,TGTGCCAGCAGCACTCAGGGGGAAAGGGAGCAGTTCTTC,CASSTQGEREQFF
-,-,TRBV7-2,TRBJ2-2,TGTGCCAGCAGCTTAGTCTCCAGGGGTCACACCGGGGAGCTGTTTTTT,CASSLVSRGHTGELFF
TRBD1,few,TRBV28,TRBJ1-5,TGTGCCAGCAGTTCAGGGGGCGGCAATCAGCCCCAGCATTTT,CASSSGGGNQPQHF
-,-,TRBV28,TRBJ1-1,TGTGCCAGCAGTTCGGGGACGGCGAACACTGAAGCTTTCTTT,CASSSGTANTEAFF
TRBD1,-,TRBV5-5,TRBJ1-2,TGTGCCAGCAGCTTGGCTACAGGGGAATTAGTCTATGGCTACACCTTC,CASSLATGELVYGYTF
TRBD1,-,TRBV24-1,TRBJ1-4,TGTGCCACCAGTGACCCGGGACAGGGGAATGAAAAACTGTTTTTT,CATSDPGQGNEKLFF
-,few,TRBV30,TRBJ1-1,TGTGCCTGGAGTTCGATTTTGAACACTGAAGCTTTCTTT,CAWSSILNTEAFF
TRBD2,-,TRBV27,TRBJ2-5,TGTGCCAGCAGTTTAGGACTAGCGGGAAGGGAGACCCAGTACTTC,CASSLGLAGRETQYF
TRBD2,-,TRBV9,TRBJ2-3,TGTGCCAGCAGCGTAGGCGGGAGTGAGTGGATAGATACGCAGTATTTT,CASSVGGSEWIDTQYF
-,-,TRBV2,TRBJ2-7,TGTGCCAGCAGTTTGCAGGGGTCCTCCTACGAGCAGTACTTC,CASSLQGSSYEQYF
-,-,TRBV12-3/TRBV12-4,TRBJ1-3,TGTGCCAGCAGGAACTCTGGAAACACCATATATTTT,CASRNSGNTIYF
-,-,TRBV3-1/TRBV3-2,TRBJ1-2,TGTGCCAGCAGCCAAAACCCCAAAGGGGACCGTTATGGCTACACCTTC,CASSQNPKGDRYGYTF